This entry is about one TCR beta chain. Its antigen is unknown. The CDR3 covers 15 residues. V trimming: 4 bases; J trimming: 11 bases; junction bases outside the gene matches: 13. CDR1 is SEHNR, CDR2 FQNEAQ, per germline (reference sequence). The sample comes from a study of blood T cells in healthy people across ages. Notes on the study in general: Relative to aged donors, long-lived donors carried more naive CD4+ cells and displayed higher diversity.

Primed by a sample-barcoded 5' primer and a J-beta primer mix, a second PCR proceeded for about 7 to 12 cycles. Tags on each cDNA molecule came from a template-switch adaptor with 12 random nucleotides. TCRdb used MiXCR to reprocess the 5' RACE reads, holding one entry per CDR3 protein. In the table there are about 1.7 million distinct CDR3 sequences, 28% of which are singletons. Isolation of PBMCs gave at least 6.5 million cells per sample. Sequencing was done on a sample of blood. The genes are TRBV7-9 and TRBJ2-5, with 10 bases lining up with TRBD1. This clonotype was obtained from a woman under 40 in good health. The CDR3 region has the DNA TGTGCCAGCAGCTCCCTGGGGACAGGGGTCGGAGAGCAGTACTTC. Translation gives CASSSLGTGVGEQYF.